There are many counts of the clone carrying this T cell receptor beta chain. The time point denotes: patch test 1, 2 weeks after DPC sensitization. This sample's treatment: therapeutic diphenylcyclopropenone sensitization with weekly scalp DPC. Donors were 18 to 70-year-old alopecia patients suitable for DPC. This sample was included in a study of human T cells and chemical hapten exposure. CDR1 and CDR2 from the germline V gene are SGHNT and YYREEE (reference sequence). Trimming took 2 bases from V and 8 from J, leaving 23 bases between them. This CDR3 is 17 amino acids long. Library preparation tagged each individual cDNA molecule with a unique molecular identifier. TCRdb analysed the RACE reads with MiXCR anew, one entry per CDR3 protein. The table has around 50,000 distinct CDR3 sequences, about 9% seen once.

The source is a woman aged 45-59 years with alopecia areata. Some clones in this sample may be carry-over from other donors' samples. The rearrangement links TRBV5-4 to TRBJ2-1; D is perhaps TRBD1 or TRBD2 (8 bases each). The sample consisted of whole blood, taken in connection with sensitization to the hapten diphenylcyclopropenone (DPC). The CDR3 protein is CASSLLAGTGSGYEQFF. CDR3 sequence (DNA): TGTGCCAGCAGCTTATTAGCGGGGACAGGTTCGGGCTATGAGCAGTTCTTC.